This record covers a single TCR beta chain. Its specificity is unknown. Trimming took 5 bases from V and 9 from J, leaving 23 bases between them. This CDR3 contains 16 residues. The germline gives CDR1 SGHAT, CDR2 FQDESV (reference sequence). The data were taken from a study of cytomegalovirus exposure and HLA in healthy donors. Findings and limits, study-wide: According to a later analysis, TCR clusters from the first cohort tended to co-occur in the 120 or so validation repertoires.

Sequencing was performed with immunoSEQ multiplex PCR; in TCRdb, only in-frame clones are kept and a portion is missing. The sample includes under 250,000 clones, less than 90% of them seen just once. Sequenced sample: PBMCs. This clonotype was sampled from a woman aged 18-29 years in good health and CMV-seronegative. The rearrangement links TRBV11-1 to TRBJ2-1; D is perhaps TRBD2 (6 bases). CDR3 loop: CASSPRDLATATEQFF. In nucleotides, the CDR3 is TGTGCCAGCAGCCCTCGGGACTTAGCCACGGCGACTGAGCAGTTCTTC.